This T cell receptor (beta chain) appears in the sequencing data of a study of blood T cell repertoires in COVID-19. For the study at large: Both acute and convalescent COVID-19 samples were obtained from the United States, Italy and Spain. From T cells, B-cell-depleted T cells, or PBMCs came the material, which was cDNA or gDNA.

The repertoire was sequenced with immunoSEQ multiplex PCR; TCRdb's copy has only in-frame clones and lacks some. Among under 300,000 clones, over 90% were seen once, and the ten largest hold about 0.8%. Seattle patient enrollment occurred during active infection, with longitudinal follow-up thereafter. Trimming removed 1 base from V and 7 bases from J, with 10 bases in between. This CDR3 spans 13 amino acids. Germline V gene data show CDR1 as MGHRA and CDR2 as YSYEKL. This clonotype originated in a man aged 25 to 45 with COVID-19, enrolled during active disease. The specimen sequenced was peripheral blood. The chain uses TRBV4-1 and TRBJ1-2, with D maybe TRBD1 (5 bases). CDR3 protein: CASSQVPQGGYTF. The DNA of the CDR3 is TGCGCCAGCAGCCAAGTCCCGCAGGGTGGCTACACCTTC.